Presented here are 2 T cell receptor beta chains from one specimen sequenced in a study of beta chain features in type 1 diabetes listed by TCRdb under 2018. Receptors were amplified or captured by the immunoSEQ multiplex PCR assay. All of the isolated RNA was reverse transcribed with the High Capacity cDNA Reverse Transcription Kit, so expressed TCRB transcripts were sequenced. TCRdb took over this immuneACCESS table, retaining in-frame rearrangements with V and J assigned. Such tables are incomplete; in checked studies, under half of the missing clones stem from an unresolved V gene, and the remainder is unexplained. A total of hundreds of thousands of clones appear in this sample, about a sixth of them only once. The top ten hold roughly 0.098% of the sample. Source material: naive CD4+ T cells from blood. Explained via the paper, the cell subset or site label denotes: true naive CD4+ T cells. The receptors derive from a man aged 18 to 30 in good health.

This clone was counted ten times or more. The J gene is TRBJ2-1, the V gene TRBV21-1; the DNA was not compared with TRBD2, the D call given in the table. TRBV21-1 constitutes a pseudogene. The CDR3 runs to 12 residues. The CDR3 coding sequence is TGTGCCAGCAACGTAGACGGGGGTGAGCAGTTCTTC. Translating gives CASNVDGGEQFF.

The chain uses TRBV30 and TRBJ1-5; D remains ambiguous. Trimming took 3 bases from V and 1 from J, leaving 7 bases between them. This CDR3 comprises 13 residues. Germline V gene sequence: CDR1 GTSNPN, CDR2 SVGIG (reference sequence). This chain's CDR3 is CAWSDGSNQPQHF. The DNA for the CDR3 is TGTGCCTGGAGCGACGGAAGCAATCAGCCCCAGCATTTT.